This T cell receptor beta chain was retrieved from a study of Tregs in tolerant kidney transplant recipients. Study background: CD4+CD25+CD127- cells came from approximately three-day belatacept mixed lymphocyte reactions, some with approximately 5-day graft donor restimulation.

Findings and caveats of the study: Few patients were studied, so findings need validation in larger groups.

Sequencing was performed with immunoSEQ multiplex PCR; in TCRdb, only in-frame clones are kept and a portion is missing. The repertoire holds about 44,000 clones, with 95% as singletons. Comments on this clone: The antigen is unknown.

The CDR3 length is 14 residues. The ends lost 7 bases at V and 7 bases at J; junction bases unmatched: 10. Germline assignment: CDR1 SEHNR and CDR2 FQNEAQ (reference sequence). The chain is built from TRBV7-9 and TRBJ2-1, with 7 nucleotides matching TRBD1. The source material was Tregs from blood cultured with allogeneic cells. The source of this sequence is a human donor in good health. CDR3 in DNA: TGTGCCAGCATCACGGGACAGCGAGGGAATGAGCAGTTCTTC. This translates into CASITGQRGNEQFF.